The rows below give T cell receptor beta chains drawn from one sample of a study of Graves' ophthalmopathy and Graves' hyperthyroidism. TCRdb fed the multiplex PCR reads into MiXCR, producing one record per CDR3 protein. This table holds some 400,000 distinct CDR3 sequences, approximately 16% found once. The sample consisted of peripheral blood. The source of these receptors is a woman aged 18 to 35 with Graves' ophthalmopathy. CDR3s include the opening cysteine and the closing phenylalanine or tryptophan. D genes are given only for firm matches. Part of the rows lack a size; the others show once, few, many or a class for expanded clones.

d_gene,abundance,v_gene,j_gene,CDR3aa,CDR3nt
.,many,TRBV30,TRBJ2-2,CAWRFRAGGITGELFF,TGTGCCTGGAGATTCAGGGCAGGGGGGATCACCGGGGAGCTGTTTTTT
.,once,TRBV11-1,TRBJ1-2,CASSLGGWGSDGYTF,TGTGCCAGCAGCCTAGGTGGCTGGGGGTCGGATGGCTACACCTTC
TRBD1,many,TRBV7-8,TRBJ1-6,CASSTDRGSLHF,TGTGCCAGCAGCACCGACAGGGGGTCCCTCCACTTT
TRBD1,many,TRBV6-2/TRBV6-3,TRBJ2-2,CASSYPGQGYTGELFF,TGTGCCAGCAGTTATCCGGGACAGGGATACACCGGGGAGCTGTTTTTT
.,.,TRBV6-2/TRBV6-3,TRBJ2-4,CASSYSQGRRYF,TGTGCCAGCAGTTACAGTCAGGGGCGGAGGTACTTC
.,many,TRBV28,TRBJ1-1,CASRVTNTEAFF,TGTGCCAGCAGAGTTACGAACACTGAAGCTTTCTTT
TRBD1,.,TRBV6-2/TRBV6-3,TRBJ1-2,CASSYRTGEKGYTF,TGTGCCAGCAGTTACCGGACAGGGGAGAAAGGCTACACCTTC
.,few,TRBV18,TRBJ1-1,CASHEHRDTEAFF,TGTGCCAGCCATGAGCACAGGGACACTGAAGCTTTCTTT
TRBD2,many,TRBV5-1,TRBJ2-7,CASSFPSGGIYEQYF,TGCGCCAGCAGCTTCCCTAGCGGGGGGATCTACGAGCAGTACTTC
TRBD1,many,TRBV6-2/TRBV6-3,TRBJ1-1,CATLLPPGQLNTEAFF,TGTGCCACCCTTCTTCCCCCGGGACAGCTTAACACTGAAGCTTTCTTT
.,few,TRBV4-2,TRBJ1-5,CASSQGKRNQPQHF,TGTGCCAGCAGCCAAGGGAAGCGGAATCAGCCCCAGCATTTT
.,.,TRBV7-4,TRBJ2-7,CASSARGHEQYF,TGTGCCAGCAGCGCCCGGGGTCACGAGCAGTACTTC
.,many,TRBV14,TRBJ1-1,CASSQGWIRNTEAFF,TGTGCCAGCAGCCAGGGTTGGATCAGGAACACTGAAGCTTTCTTT
.,many,TRBV7-2,TRBJ2-2,CASSFDRRTGELFF,TGTGCCAGCAGCTTTGACAGACGCACCGGGGAGCTGTTTTTT
TRBD2,.,TRBV6-2/TRBV6-3,TRBJ2-2,CASSSRGLAVTGELFF,TGTGCCAGCAGTTCCAGAGGACTAGCGGTCACCGGGGAGCTGTTTTTT
.,many,TRBV9,TRBJ1-2,CASSRDNYGYTF,TGTGCCAGCAGTCGGGACAACTATGGCTACACCTTC
TRBD1,many,TRBV7-9,TRBJ1-2,CASSPRGSYGYTF,TGTGCCAGCAGCCCCAGGGGGAGCTATGGCTACACCTTC
.,.,TRBV28,TRBJ2-5,CASSSSPLAGNQYF,TGTGCCAGCAGTTCCTCCCCACTTGCGGGAAACCAGTACTTC
.,many,TRBV7-8,TRBJ1-5,CASSPMLTGNQPQHF,TGTGCCAGCAGCCCCATGTTGACGGGAAATCAGCCCCAGCATTTT
TRBD1,many,TRBV29-1,TRBJ2-2,CSITPRDRDNTGELFF,TGCAGCATAACTCCTCGGGACAGGGATAACACCGGGGAGCTGTTTTTT
.,few,TRBV3-1,TRBJ1-1,CASSPVRGTEAFF,TGTGCCAGCAGCCCGGTTAGGGGCACTGAAGCTTTCTTT
TRBD1,many,TRBV20-1,TRBJ1-1,CSARDGGDRRNTEAFF,TGCAGTGCTAGAGATGGGGGGGACAGGAGGAACACTGAAGCTTTCTTT
.,.,TRBV11-2,TRBJ2-6,CASSLDGGVGANVLTF,TGTGCCAGCAGCTTAGATGGAGGGGTTGGGGCCAACGTCCTGACTTTC
TRBD1,many,TRBV6-2/TRBV6-3,TRBJ1-2,CASSTGEVNGYTF,TGTGCCAGCAGTACAGGGGAGGTGAATGGCTACACCTTC
.,many,TRBV14,TRBJ1-1,CASSPRANPNTEAFF,TGTGCCAGCAGCCCAAGGGCGAACCCTAACACTGAAGCTTTCTTT
.,many,TRBV7-2,TRBJ1-1,CASSSGLGTEAFF,TGTGCCAGCAGCTCGGGGTTAGGCACTGAAGCTTTCTTT
TRBD2,many,TRBV3-1,TRBJ2-5,CASSQDTPVGGRQETQYF,TGTGCCAGCAGCCAAGATACCCCCGTAGGCGGGAGGCAGGAGACCCAGTACTTC
.,many,TRBV7-2,TRBJ1-1,CASKARGNTEAFF,TGTGCCAGCAAAGCCAGGGGGAACACTGAAGCTTTCTTT
.,many,TRBV28,TRBJ2-5,CASSLLTAQETQYF,TGTGCCAGCAGTTTATTGACAGCCCAAGAGACCCAGTACTTC
.,.,TRBV9,TRBJ1-1,CASSVIGGTEAFF,TGTGCCAGCAGCGTAATTGGGGGGACTGAAGCTTTCTTT
TRBD2,many,TRBV2,TRBJ2-5,CASTLTSQTQYF,TGTGCCAGCACCCTGACTAGCCAGACCCAGTACTTC
TRBD1,many,TRBV19,TRBJ2-5,CASSPGGQGQTQYF,TGTGCCAGTAGTCCGGGGGGACAGGGGCAGACCCAGTACTTC
.,many,TRBV7-8,TRBJ2-5,CANGRPQETQYF,TGTGCCAACGGAAGGCCCCAAGAGACCCAGTACTTC
.,many,TRBV4-2,TRBJ2-7,CASSQEAQAYEQYF,TGTGCCAGCAGCCAAGAGGCACAGGCCTACGAGCAGTACTTC
.,many,TRBV28,TRBJ1-5,CASSLDTNQPQHF,TGTGCCAGCAGTTTAGACACAAATCAGCCCCAGCATTTT
.,many,TRBV5-6,TRBJ1-4,CASSYAQGPTNEKLFF,TGTGCCAGCAGCTACGCACAGGGTCCGACTAATGAAAAACTGTTTTTT
.,once,TRBV12-3/TRBV12-4,TRBJ1-1,CASSSAIEAFF,TGTGCCAGCAGTTCCGCCATTGAAGCTTTCTTT
.,many,TRBV6-2/TRBV6-3,TRBJ2-5,CASHHFPLETQYF,TGTGCCAGTCACCATTTCCCGCTAGAGACCCAGTACTTC
.,few,TRBV7-2,TRBJ2-3,CASRPGVTDTQYF,TGTGCCAGCAGGCCAGGGGTTACAGATACGCAGTATTTT
.,many,TRBV7-2,TRBJ1-1,CASPSDLGDTEAFF,TGTGCCAGCCCCTCGGACCTGGGGGACACTGAAGCTTTCTTT
.,many,TRBV7-2,TRBJ2-7,CASSQGSASYEQYF,TGTGCCAGCAGCCAAGGGTCCGCCTCCTACGAGCAGTACTTC
.,many,TRBV6-1,TRBJ1-1,CASSELGASTEAFF,TGTGCCAGCAGTGAATTGGGGGCAAGCACTGAAGCTTTCTTT
.,many,TRBV7-2,TRBJ2-7,CASSFADSYEQYF,TGTGCCAGCAGCTTTGCAGACAGCTACGAGCAGTACTTC
.,many,TRBV19,TRBJ2-7,CASSTRRGTYEQYF,TGTGCCAGTAGTACACGACGGGGAACCTACGAGCAGTACTTC
.,.,TRBV12-3/TRBV12-4,TRBJ2-7,CASSDSSVASYEQYF,TGCGCCAGCAGCGATTCTAGCGTCGCCTCCTACGAGCAGTACTTC
TRBD1,many,TRBV7-2,TRBJ1-1,CASIPGTGGWGTEAFF,TGTGCCAGCATCCCGGGGACAGGGGGATGGGGCACTGAAGCTTTCTTT
.,.,TRBV11-2,TRBJ1-1,CASSLDRGATEAFF,TGTGCCAGCAGCTTAGATCGAGGCGCCACTGAAGCTTTCTTT
.,many,TRBV15,TRBJ2-2,CATSGKRLLPNTGELFF,TGTGCCACCAGCGGAAAGCGACTGCTCCCGAACACCGGGGAGCTGTTTTTT
.,many,TRBV7-2,TRBJ2-7,CASSPRPIMGYEQYF,TGTGCCAGCAGCCCCCGACCCATTATGGGCTACGAGCAGTACTTC
TRBD1,many,TRBV19,TRBJ2-2,CASSDDRGLANTGELFF,TGTGCCAGTAGTGACGACAGGGGGCTGGCGAACACCGGGGAGCTGTTTTTT
.,.,TRBV4-3,TRBJ2-7,CASSQDASSYEQYF,TGCGCCAGCAGCCAAGACGCTAGCTCCTACGAGCAGTACTTC
.,many,TRBV7-9,TRBJ2-4,CASSRDDQSLAKNIQYF,TGTGCCAGCAGCCGGGACGATCAGTCATTAGCCAAAAACATTCAGTACTTC
TRBD1,many,TRBV6-2/TRBV6-3,TRBJ1-5,CASSWGRGRDQPQHF,TGTGCCAGCAGTTGGGGGAGGGGGCGCGATCAGCCCCAGCATTTT
.,many,TRBV7-9,TRBJ2-7,CASSMADRTYEQYF,TGTGCCAGCAGCATGGCGGACCGTACCTACGAGCAGTACTTC
TRBD2,many,TRBV5-1,TRBJ2-7,CASSALAGVNYEQYF,TGCGCCAGCAGCGCACTAGCGGGGGTTAACTACGAGCAGTACTTC